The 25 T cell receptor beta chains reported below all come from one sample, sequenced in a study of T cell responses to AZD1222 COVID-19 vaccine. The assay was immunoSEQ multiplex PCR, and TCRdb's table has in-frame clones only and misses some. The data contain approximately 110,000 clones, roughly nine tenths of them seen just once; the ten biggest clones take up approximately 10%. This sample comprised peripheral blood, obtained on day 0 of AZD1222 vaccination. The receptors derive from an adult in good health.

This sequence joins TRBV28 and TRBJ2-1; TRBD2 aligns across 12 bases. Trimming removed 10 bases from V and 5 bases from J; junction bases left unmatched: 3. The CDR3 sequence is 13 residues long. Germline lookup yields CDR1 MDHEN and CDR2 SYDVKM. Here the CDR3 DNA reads TGTGCCACCAGGACTAGCGGGGACAATGAGCAGTTCTTC. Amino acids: CATRTSGDNEQFF.

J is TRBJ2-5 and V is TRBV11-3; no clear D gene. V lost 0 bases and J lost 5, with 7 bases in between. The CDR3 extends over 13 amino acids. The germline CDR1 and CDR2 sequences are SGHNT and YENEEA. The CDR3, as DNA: TGTGCCAGCAGCTTAGACGAGGAGGAGACCCAGTACTTC. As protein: CASSLDEEETQYF.

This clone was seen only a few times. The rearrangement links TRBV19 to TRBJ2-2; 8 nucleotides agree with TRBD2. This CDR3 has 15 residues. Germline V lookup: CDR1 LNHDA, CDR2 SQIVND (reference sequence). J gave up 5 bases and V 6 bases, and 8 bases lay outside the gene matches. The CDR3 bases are TGTGCCAGTAGCCGTACCGGGACTAGAACCGGGGAGCTGTTTTTT. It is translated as CASSRTGTRTGELFF.

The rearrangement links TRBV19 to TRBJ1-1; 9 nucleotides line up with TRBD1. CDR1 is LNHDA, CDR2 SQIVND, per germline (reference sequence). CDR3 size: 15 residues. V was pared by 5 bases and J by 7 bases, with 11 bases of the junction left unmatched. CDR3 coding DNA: TGTGCCAGTAGTGTGGATAATCCGGGACAGGGTGAAGCTTTCTTT. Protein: CASSVDNPGQGEAFF.

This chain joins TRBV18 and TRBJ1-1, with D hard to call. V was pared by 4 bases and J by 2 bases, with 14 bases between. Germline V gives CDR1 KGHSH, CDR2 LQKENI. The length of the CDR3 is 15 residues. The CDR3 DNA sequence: TGTGCCAGCTCACTCCGCTATGACGGAAACACTGAAGCTTTCTTT. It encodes CASSLRYDGNTEAFF. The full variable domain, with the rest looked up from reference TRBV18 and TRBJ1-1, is NAGVMQNPRHLVRRRGQEARLRCSPMKGHSHVYWYRQLPEEGLKFMVYLQKENIIDESGMPKERFSAEFPKEGPSILRIQQVVRGDSAAYFCASSLRYDGNTEAFFGQGTRLTVV.

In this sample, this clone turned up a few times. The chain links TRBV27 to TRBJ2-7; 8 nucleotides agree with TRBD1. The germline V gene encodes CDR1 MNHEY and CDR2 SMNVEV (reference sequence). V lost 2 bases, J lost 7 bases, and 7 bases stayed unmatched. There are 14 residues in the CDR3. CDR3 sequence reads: CASSLLSRGREQYF. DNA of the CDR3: TGTGCCAGCAGTTTACTCTCCAGGGGGCGGGAGCAGTACTTC.

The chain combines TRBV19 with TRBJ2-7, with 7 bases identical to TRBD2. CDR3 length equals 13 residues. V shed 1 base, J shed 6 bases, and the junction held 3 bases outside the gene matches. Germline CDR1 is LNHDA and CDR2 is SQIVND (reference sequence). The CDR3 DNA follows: TGTGCCAGTAGTATAGTGTCTAGCGGCGAGCAGTACTTC. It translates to CASSIVSSGEQYF.

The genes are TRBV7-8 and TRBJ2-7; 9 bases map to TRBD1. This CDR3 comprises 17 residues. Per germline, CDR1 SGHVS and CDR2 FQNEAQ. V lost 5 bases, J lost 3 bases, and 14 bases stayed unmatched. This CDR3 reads CASSPRRPGQGGYEQYF. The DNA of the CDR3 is TGTGCCAGCAGCCCACGTCGGCCGGGACAGGGAGGCTACGAGCAGTACTTC.

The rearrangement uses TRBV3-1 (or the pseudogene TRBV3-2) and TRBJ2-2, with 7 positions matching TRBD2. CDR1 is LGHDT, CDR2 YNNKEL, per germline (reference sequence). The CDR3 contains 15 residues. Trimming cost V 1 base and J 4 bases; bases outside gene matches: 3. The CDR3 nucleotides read TGTGCCAGCAGCCAAGGTAGCGGGTCCACCGGGGAGCTGTTTTTT. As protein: CASSQGSGSTGELFF.

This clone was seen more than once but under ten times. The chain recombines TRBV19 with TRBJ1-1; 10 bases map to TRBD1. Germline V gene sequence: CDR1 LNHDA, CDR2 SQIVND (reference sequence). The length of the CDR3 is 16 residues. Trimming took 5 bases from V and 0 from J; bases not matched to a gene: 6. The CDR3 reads CASSRQGAIMNTEAFF. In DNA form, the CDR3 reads TGTGCCAGTAGTCGACAGGGGGCGATTATGAACACTGAAGCTTTCTTT.

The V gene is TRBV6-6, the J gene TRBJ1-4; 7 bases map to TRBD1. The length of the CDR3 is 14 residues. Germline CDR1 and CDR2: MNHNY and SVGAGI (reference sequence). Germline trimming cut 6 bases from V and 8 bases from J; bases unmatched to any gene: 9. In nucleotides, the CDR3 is TGTGCCAGCAGGGAGACAGGGCTCGAGGAAAAACTGTTTTTT. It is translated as CASRETGLEEKLFF.

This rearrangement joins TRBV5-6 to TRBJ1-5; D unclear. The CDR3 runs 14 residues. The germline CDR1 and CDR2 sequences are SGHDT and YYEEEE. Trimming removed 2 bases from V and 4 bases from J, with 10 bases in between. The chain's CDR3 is CASSFGQRNQPQHF. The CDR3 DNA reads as TGTGCCAGCAGCTTTGGCCAGAGGAATCAGCCCCAGCATTTT.

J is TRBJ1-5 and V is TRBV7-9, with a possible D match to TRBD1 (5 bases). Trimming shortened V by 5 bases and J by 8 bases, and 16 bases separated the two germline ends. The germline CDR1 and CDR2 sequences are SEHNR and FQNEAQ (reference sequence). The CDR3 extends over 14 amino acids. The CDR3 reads CASSPGEVGEPQHF. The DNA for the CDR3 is TGTGCCAGCAGCCCGGGGGAGGTAGGAGAGCCCCAGCATTTT. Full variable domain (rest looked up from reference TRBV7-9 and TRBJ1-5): DTGVSQNPRHKITKRGQNVTFRCDPISEHNRLYWYRQTLGQGPEFLTYFQNEAQLEKSRLLSDRFSAERPKGSFSTLEIQRTEQGDSAMYLCASSPGEVGEPQHFGDGTRLSIL.

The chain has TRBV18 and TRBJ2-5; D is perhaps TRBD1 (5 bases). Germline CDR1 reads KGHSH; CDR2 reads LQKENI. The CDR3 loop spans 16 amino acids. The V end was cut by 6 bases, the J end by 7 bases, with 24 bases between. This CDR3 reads CASSSPAQGPFATQYF. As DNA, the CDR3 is TGTGCCAGCTCCTCACCCGCCCAGGGCCCGTTCGCGACCCAGTACTTC. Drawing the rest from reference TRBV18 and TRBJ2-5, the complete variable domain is NAGVMQNPRHLVRRRGQEARLRCSPMKGHSHVYWYRQLPEEGLKFMVYLQKENIIDESGMPKERFSAEFPKEGPSILRIQQVVRGDSAAYFCASSSPAQGPFATQYFGPGTRLLVL.

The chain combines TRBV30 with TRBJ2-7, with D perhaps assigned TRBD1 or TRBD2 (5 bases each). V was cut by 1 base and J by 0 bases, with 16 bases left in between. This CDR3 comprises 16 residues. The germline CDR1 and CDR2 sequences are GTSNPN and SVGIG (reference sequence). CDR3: CAWSEAHVGTSYEQYF. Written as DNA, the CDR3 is TGTGCCTGGAGTGAAGCCCATGTCGGGACCTCCTACGAGCAGTACTTC.

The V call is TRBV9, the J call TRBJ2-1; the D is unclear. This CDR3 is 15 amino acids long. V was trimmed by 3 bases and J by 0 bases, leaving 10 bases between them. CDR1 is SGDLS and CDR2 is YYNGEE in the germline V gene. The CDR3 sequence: CASSAASGSYNEQFF. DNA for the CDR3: TGTGCCAGCAGCGCAGCCTCCGGCTCCTACAATGAGCAGTTCTTC.

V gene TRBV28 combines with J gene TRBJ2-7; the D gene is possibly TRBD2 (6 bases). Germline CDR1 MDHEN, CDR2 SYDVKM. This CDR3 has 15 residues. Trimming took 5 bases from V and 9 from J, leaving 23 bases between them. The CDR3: CASSPPFGGDERQYF. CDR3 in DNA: TGTGCCAGCAGTCCACCCTTCGGGGGAGATGAACGGCAGTACTTC.

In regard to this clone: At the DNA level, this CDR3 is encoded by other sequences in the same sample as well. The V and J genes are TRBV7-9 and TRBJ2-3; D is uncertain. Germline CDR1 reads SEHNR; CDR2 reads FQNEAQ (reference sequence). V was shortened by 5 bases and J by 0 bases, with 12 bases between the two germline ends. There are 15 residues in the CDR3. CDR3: CASSPPGVSTDTQYF. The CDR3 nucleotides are TGTGCCAGCAGCCCACCTGGGGTTAGCACAGATACGCAGTATTTT.

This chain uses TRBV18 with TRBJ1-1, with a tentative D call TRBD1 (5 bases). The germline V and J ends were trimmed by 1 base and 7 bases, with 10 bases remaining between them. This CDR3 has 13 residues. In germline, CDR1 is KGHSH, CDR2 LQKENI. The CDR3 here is CASSPRGRDEAFF. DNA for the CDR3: TGTGCCAGCTCACCACGGGGCAGGGATGAAGCTTTCTTT.

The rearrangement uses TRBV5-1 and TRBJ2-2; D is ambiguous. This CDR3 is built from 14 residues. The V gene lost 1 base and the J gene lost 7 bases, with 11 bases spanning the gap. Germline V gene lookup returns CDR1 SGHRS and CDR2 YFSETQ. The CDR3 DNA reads TGCGCCAGCAGCTTGAGTCTAGGAGTCGGGGAGCTGTTTTTT. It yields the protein CASSLSLGVGELFF. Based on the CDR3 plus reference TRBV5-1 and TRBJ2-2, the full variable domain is KAGVTQTPRYLIKTRGQQVTLSCSPISGHRSVSWYQQTPGQGLQFLFEYFSETQRNKGNFPGRFSGRQFSNSRSEMNVSTLELGDSALYLCASSLSLGVGELFFGEGSRLTVL.

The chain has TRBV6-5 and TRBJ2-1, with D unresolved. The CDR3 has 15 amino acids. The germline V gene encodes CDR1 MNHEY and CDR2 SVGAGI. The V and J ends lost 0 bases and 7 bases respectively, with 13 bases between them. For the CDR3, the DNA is TGTGCCAGCAGTTACTCAGCCGCAAGTAGTAATGAGCAGTTCTTC. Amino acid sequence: CASSYSAASSNEQFF.

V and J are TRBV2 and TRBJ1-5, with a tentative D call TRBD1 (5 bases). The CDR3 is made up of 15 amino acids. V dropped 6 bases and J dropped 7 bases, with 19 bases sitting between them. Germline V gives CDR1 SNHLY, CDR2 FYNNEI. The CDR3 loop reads CASSESGRRGQPQHF. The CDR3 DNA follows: TGTGCCAGCAGCGAATCAGGACGGAGGGGACAGCCCCAGCATTTT.

CDR3 nucleotide sequence: TGTGCCAGCAGTGAATTCCGGGCCCTACCCGATCAGCCCCAGCATTTT. Protein sequence: CASSEFRALPDQPQHF. This chain uses TRBV6-1 with TRBJ1-5, with D unclear. Trimming removed 2 bases at V and 5 bases at J, with 16 bases between. From germline, CDR1 is MNHNS and CDR2 SASEGT. CDR3 length equals 16 residues.

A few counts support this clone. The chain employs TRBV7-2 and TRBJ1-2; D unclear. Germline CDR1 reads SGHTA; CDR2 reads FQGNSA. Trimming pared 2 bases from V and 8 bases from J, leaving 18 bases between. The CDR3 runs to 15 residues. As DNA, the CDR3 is TGTGCCAGCAGCTTAATGGACGGAAGGGCCAGCGGCTACACCTTC. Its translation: CASSLMDGRASGYTF. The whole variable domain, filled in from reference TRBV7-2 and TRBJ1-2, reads GAGVSQSPSNKVTEKGKDVELRCDPISGHTALYWYRQSLGQGLEFLIYFQGNSAPDKSGLPSDRFSAERTGGSVSTLTIQRTQQEDSAVYLCASSLMDGRASGYTFGSGTRLTVV.

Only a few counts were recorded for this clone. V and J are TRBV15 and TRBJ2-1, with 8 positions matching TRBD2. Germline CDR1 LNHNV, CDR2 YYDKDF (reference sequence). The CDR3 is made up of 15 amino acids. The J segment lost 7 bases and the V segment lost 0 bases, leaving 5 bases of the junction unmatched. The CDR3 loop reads CATSRDPGGPNEQFF. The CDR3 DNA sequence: TGTGCCACCAGCAGAGATCCGGGAGGGCCGAATGAGCAGTTCTTC.